This T cell receptor (beta chain) originates from a study of blood T cell repertoires in COVID-19. V lost 1 base, J lost 3 bases, and 5 bases stayed unmatched. Looked up from germline, CDR1 is GTSNPN and CDR2 is SVGIG (reference sequence). This CDR3 region has 14 residues. Per the original data handling: The assay estimated nucleated cells by amplifying reference gene primers. This table comes from immunoSEQ multiplex PCR, and its TCRdb copy is limited to in-frame clones, with some not included. V and J calls and clone size are those listed in that table; D and trimming were worked out from the DNA. The sample contains approximately 86,000 clones, 80% to 90% of which appear only once.

The rearrangement joins TRBV30 to TRBJ2-7; the match to TRBD2 covers 8 bases. Sequenced input: peripheral blood. The clonotype originates from a man aged 50 or older with acute or convalescent COVID-19. The CDR3 DNA follows: TGTGCCTGGAGTGCGGGCCTAGCGGGCTACGAGCAGTACTTC. The encoded protein is CAWSAGLAGYEQYF.